This T cell receptor beta chain was sequenced in a study of blood T cell repertoires in COVID-19. Study-level information: The United States, Italy and Spain were the sources of the acute and convalescent COVID-19 samples.

V lost 0 bases and J 12 bases, leaving 13 bases between the germline ends. The CDR3 is 12 amino acids. Germline V lookup: CDR1 SGDLS, CDR2 YYNGEE. In the authors' workflow: Cell counts per sample came from amplifying reference gene primers. The table came from immunoSEQ multiplex PCR; TCRdb's copy has only in-frame clones and leaves some out. Clone size and the V and J calls come from that table; the DNA yielded D and trimming. The sample holds about 75,000 clones, 85% to 90% seen once. The TCR comes from a human donor in a cohort sampled during active COVID-19. The chain is built from TRBV9 and TRBJ2-7; a possible D gene is TRBD1 (5 bases). Sequenced input: peripheral blood. CDR3 nucleotides: TGTGCCAGCAGCGTAGATACAGGCCCCGCGTACTTC. Its translation is CASSVDTGPAYF.